This T cell receptor beta chain was sequenced during a study of graft-versus-host responses after intestinal transplantation. The study's findings and limits: Individuals who had graft-donor T cell macrochimerism had allografts that showed high graft-versus-host to host-versus-graft clonal ratios. Some GvH clones appeared in ileal mucosa or blood before recipient bone marrow.

Germline V lookup: CDR1 LGHNA, CDR2 YSLEER. Trimming left V 1 base short and J 0 bases short, with 4 bases between. CDR3 length equals 13 residues. Measured with immunoSEQ multiplex PCR; TCRdb has only the in-frame clones, and not every one. The data contain more than 40,000 clones, approximately 96% of them singletons. Comment on this clone: Its antigen remains unknown.

The TCR originated in a human donor who was the organ donor for an intestinal transplant. The chain combines TRBV4-3 with TRBJ2-7; no firm D call. Sequencing was performed on unstimulated CD8+ T cells sorted from spleen or lymph node cells, taken before transplant. DNA for the CDR3: TGCGCCAGCAGCCAAGGCACCTCCTACGAGCAGTACTTC. Its protein product is CASSQGTSYEQYF.